This T cell receptor beta chain was captured in a study of blood T cell repertoires in COVID-19. Study context: Samples came from the United States, Italy and Spain, spanning acute and convalescent COVID-19.

Measured with immunoSEQ multiplex PCR; TCRdb has only the in-frame clones, and not every one. This sample has around 400,000 clones, with roughly 90% found just once. Those who participated ranged in age from roughly 18 to 100 years and resided in about two dozen US areas. The sequence was obtained from a woman between 18 and 29 years old who had been exposed to COVID-19. The sample taken for sequencing was PBMCs or T cells enriched from blood (not recorded which).

The CDR3, as DNA: TGTGCCAGCAGCCCGAAGGGGAGGACTGAAGCTTTCTTT. It is translated as CASSPKGRTEAFF. This sequence joins TRBV6-5 and TRBJ1-1; D perhaps matches TRBD1 (5 bases). The germline V gene has CDR1 MNHEY and CDR2 SVGAGI. V lost 6 bases and J lost 5, with 13 bases in between. The CDR3 consists of 13 residues.